This T cell receptor (beta chain) was found in a study of regulatory T cells in long-lasting Graves disease. The study, taken as a whole, reports: Favoring TRBV28, TRBJ1-2 and TRBJ2-5 was a feature seen in persistent disease.

Time point described: newly diagnosed GD, antithyroid drugs for less than 3 months. TCR sequences were obtained from RNA taken from PBMCs. This clonotype has ten or more counts. What it binds is unknown. Trimming stripped 2 bases from V and 0 bases from J, with 24 bases between. CDR1 is MGHRA, CDR2 YSYEKL, per germline. The CDR3 is made up of 20 amino acids. In building TCR beta libraries, iRepertoire HTBI primers were used together with Arm-PCR of CDR3 regions. TCRdb passed the multiplex PCR reads through MiXCR, listing each CDR3 protein once. The repertoire holds approximately 400,000 distinct CDR3 sequences, with about 16% as singletons.

The sequence was obtained from a female donor with Graves disease. Sequencing was performed on peripheral blood mononuclear cells (PBMCs), taken at new diagnosis, from a patient treated with antithyroid drugs. The chain joins TRBV4-1 to TRBJ2-3; tentative D call: TRBD2 (6 bases). The CDR3 sequence is CASSQLDPRGGSWSTDTQYF. In nucleotides, the CDR3 is TGCGCCAGCAGCCAACTTGACCCCCGAGGAGGGAGCTGGAGCACAGATACGCAGTATTTT.